A selection of T cell receptor beta chains follows, all from one sample in a study of T cells in localized non-small cell lung cancer. The method was immunoSEQ multiplex PCR; TCRdb's version includes in-frame clones alone and lacks a portion of them. The sample holds over a thousand clones, approximately 37% seen once. This specimen was lung tumor tissue, taken before any cancer treatment. All receptors come from a male donor older than 55 with stage II squamous cell lung carcinoma. Each CDR3 is given with its conserved first and last residue. Each record gives: clone size, V gene, J gene, D gene, CDR3 DNA, CDR3 protein. A D gene is named only where the DNA matches it firmly. Only part of the rows carry a size: once, few, many, or a class if the clone is expanded.

-	TRBV12-5	TRBJ2-7	TRBD2	TGTGCTAGTGGTTTTAGCCTAGCGGGAGGGTTCGAGCAGTACTTC	CASGFSLAGGFEQYF
-	TRBV15	TRBJ2-5	TRBD2	TGTGCCACCAGCCAGGGACTAGCGGGCCAAGAGACCCAGTACTTC	CATSQGLAGQETQYF
few	TRBV15	TRBJ2-7	TRBD1	TGTGCCACCAGCAGAGCGGCCGAGACAGGGGTGTCCTACGAGCAGTACTTC	CATSRAAETGVSYEQYF
few	TRBV15	TRBJ2-7	TRBD2	TGTGCCACCAGCAAGGGGACTAGCGGGAGAGTGGGGAGCTCCTACGAGCAGTACTTC	CATSKGTSGRVGSSYEQYF
few	TRBV30	TRBJ1-5	TRBD1	TGTGCCTGGAGTACGGGACAGGGAGGCAATCAGCCCCAGCATTTT	CAWSTGQGGNQPQHF
few	TRBV2	TRBJ1-5	-	TGTGCCAGCAGTATTGATGGCAATCAGCCCCAGCATTTT	CASSIDGNQPQHF
few	TRBV28	TRBJ1-2	TRBD1	TGTGCCAGCAGTTCTAACCGGGACAGGGTTCATGGCTACACCTTC	CASSSNRDRVHGYTF
-	TRBV18	TRBJ2-3	-	TGTGCCAGCTCACCACCGTCGACAGATACGCAGTATTTT	CASSPPSTDTQYF
few	TRBV14	TRBJ2-3	-	TGTGCCAGCAGCCATGCAGATACGCAGTATTTT	CASSHADTQYF
medium-sized	TRBV11-3	TRBJ2-5	-	TGTGCCAGCAGCTTACGGGCGCGAATAGGTATCCAAGAGACCCAGTACTTC	CASSLRARIGIQETQYF
medium-sized	TRBV11-3	TRBJ1-1	-	TGTGCCAGCAGCGATATTACAGGGTGGAACACTGAAGCTTTCTTT	CASSDITGWNTEAFF
-	TRBV10-2	TRBJ2-7	-	TGCGCCAGCAGTACCCAGGAATTCTACGAGCAGTACTTC	CASSTQEFYEQYF
-	TRBV29-1	TRBJ2-1	TRBD2	TGCAGCGTTGTAGCGGGAGGGCCTGGCAATGAGCAGTTCTTC	CSVVAGGPGNEQFF
few	TRBV9	TRBJ2-7	-	TGTGCCAGCAAAGAGGACGGGGAGTGCGAGCAGTACTTC	CASKEDGECEQYF
few	TRBV9	TRBJ2-1	-	TGTGCCAGCACCGAACAGCAATCCTACAATGAGCAGTTCTTC	CASTEQQSYNEQFF
-	TRBV7-7	TRBJ2-1	TRBD2	TGTGCCAGCAGCCAAGAAATAGCGGGAGCTGGGTACAATGAGCAGTTCTTC	CASSQEIAGAGYNEQFF
-	TRBV19	TRBJ2-7	-	TGTGCCAGTAGTATTGAAGACGGCCCCTACGAGCAGTACTTC	CASSIEDGPYEQYF